Listed below are T cell receptor beta chains from one sample, sequenced in a study of T cell repertoires in ileal Crohn's disease. The table came from immunoSEQ multiplex PCR; TCRdb's copy has only in-frame clones and leaves some out. The sample has more than 9,000 clones; around 78% are singletons. Sequenced input: ileal tissue. Receptors originate from an adult with Crohn's disease. Both conserved end residues are part of each CDR3. D genes are given only for firm matches. Part of the rows lack a size; the others show once, few, many or a class for expanded clones.

D,V,size,J,DNA,CDR3
TRBD1,TRBV29-1,.,TRBJ2-4,TGCAGCGCAAGGACAGGGGGGAGCATTCAGTACTTC,CSARTGGSIQYF
TRBD1,TRBV28,.,TRBJ2-7,TGTGCCAGCAGTGCTCAGGGGGCGCGCTCCTACGAGCAGTACTTC,CASSAQGARSYEQYF
.,TRBV29-1,.,TRBJ2-6,TGCAGCGTTGGACCTCAGGGTTCTGGGGCCAACGTCCTGACTTTC,CSVGPQGSGANVLTF
TRBD2,TRBV5-1,.,TRBJ2-5,TGCGCCAGCGTTAGAGGGCTAGCGGGGGGCCTGCAAGAGACCCAGTACTTC,CASVRGLAGGLQETQYF
.,TRBV29-1,.,TRBJ1-1,TGCAGCGTTAAGACAGTTGTGAACACTGAAGCTTTCTTT,CSVKTVVNTEAFF
.,TRBV7-2,.,TRBJ2-7,TGTGCCAGCAGCTTAGACCCCGGGGGCTACGAGCAGTACTTC,CASSLDPGGYEQYF
.,TRBV10-2,.,TRBJ1-1,TGCGCCAGCAGCAAGCAGGGCTACACTGAAGCTTTCTTT,CASSKQGYTEAFF
TRBD2,TRBV29-1,few,TRBJ2-5,TGCAGCGTCATTCGGACTAGCGGGATACAAGAGACCCAGTACTTC,CSVIRTSGIQETQYF
TRBD2,TRBV7-2,.,TRBJ2-1,TGTGCCAGCAGTTCCGGGACTAGCGGGAGGGATGAGCAGTTCTTC,CASSSGTSGRDEQFF
.,TRBV7-9,.,TRBJ1-2,TGTGCCAGCAGCTGGGACACCTATGGCTACACCTTC,CASSWDTYGYTF
.,TRBV19,.,TRBJ1-1,TGTGCCAGTAGCCCCAGCGGCCTCATGAACACTGAAGCTTTCTTT,CASSPSGLMNTEAFF
.,TRBV4-1,.,TRBJ2-1,TGCGCCAGCAGCCGAACTGTAGCGGAGACCTACAATGAGCAGTTCTTC,CASSRTVAETYNEQFF
TRBD1,TRBV6-1,.,TRBJ1-2,TGTGCCAGCAGAGGACAGGGTGGTAGGGGCTACACCTTC,CASRGQGGRGYTF
TRBD2,TRBV5-4,.,TRBJ2-1,TGTGCCAGCAGCTCCCCTGGCGGGAGCTCCTACAATGAGCAGTTCTTC,CASSSPGGSSYNEQFF
.,TRBV18,.,TRBJ2-2,TGTGCCAGCTCACCAGGTATCAGGGTGAACACCGGGGAGCTGTTTTTT,CASSPGIRVNTGELFF
TRBD1,TRBV6-1,once,TRBJ1-2,TGTGCCAGCAGGAGGGGGTCACAGGGGAACTATGGCTACACCTTC,CASRRGSQGNYGYTF
TRBD2,TRBV11-3,.,TRBJ2-2,TGTGCCAGCAGCTTTGGACTAGCGTCGAACACCGGGGAGCTGTTTTTT,CASSFGLASNTGELFF
.,TRBV28,.,TRBJ2-7,TGTGCCAGCAGGGGCTCGACAGTTACCTACGAGCAGTACTTC,CASRGSTVTYEQYF
.,TRBV30,.,TRBJ1-6,TGTGCCTGGAGCGGTGGGGGGGGTAATTCACCCCTCCACTTT,CAWSGGGGNSPLHF
TRBD2,TRBV11-2,few,TRBJ2-3,TGTGCCAGCAGCTCCCGACTAGCGGGAGGGCTGAGCACAGATACGCAGTATTTT,CASSSRLAGGLSTDTQYF
TRBD1,TRBV6-1,.,TRBJ1-5,TGTGCCAGCTCTGATCGAACAGGGGGGTTGACCCAGCATTTT,CASSDRTGGLTQHF
.,TRBV28,medium-sized,TRBJ1-1,TGTGCCAGCAGGCTGCCCGGGGTTGGGACTGAAGCTTTCTTT,CASRLPGVGTEAFF
TRBD2,TRBV4-1,.,TRBJ2-2,TGCGCCAGCAGCCAAGTACTGGCGGGAGCGAACACCGGGGAGCTGTTTTTT,CASSQVLAGANTGELFF
TRBD1,TRBV19,.,TRBJ1-2,TGTGCCAGTAGTAGGCCGGGACAGGGAGATGGCTACACCTTC,CASSRPGQGDGYTF
TRBD1,TRBV29-1,.,TRBJ1-1,TGCAGCGTATCCGAAGGGGGCGTCTTTGAAGCTTTCTTT,CSVSEGGVFEAFF
TRBD2,TRBV27,.,TRBJ2-7,TGTGCCAGCAGAAGCCAGGGACTAGGGGTTTACGAGCAGTACTTC,CASRSQGLGVYEQYF
TRBD2,TRBV5-6,.,TRBJ2-1,TGTGCCAGCAGCTTGGTTGGTCTAGCGGGGACGGGTGAGCAGTTCTTC,CASSLVGLAGTGEQFF
TRBD2,TRBV2,.,TRBJ2-2,TGTGCCAGCAGTGAATTTTGGTCCGCGGGGGGGCCCGGGGAGCTGTTTTTT,CASSEFWSAGGPGELFF
TRBD1,TRBV27,.,TRBJ2-1,TGTGCCAGCAGGGACTCCGGGACAGGGCGTAACAATGAGCAGTTCTTC,CASRDSGTGRNNEQFF
.,TRBV5-5,few,TRBJ1-1,TGTGCCAGCAGCTTGGGATCAGACACTGAAGCTTTCTTT,CASSLGSDTEAFF
TRBD2,TRBV7-6,medium-sized,TRBJ2-5,TGTGCCAGCAGCTTAGAGACTAGCGGGGATGTGGAGACCCAGTACTTC,CASSLETSGDVETQYF
TRBD1,TRBV5-1,.,TRBJ2-3,TGCGCCAGCAGCTTTACAGGGGACACAGATACGCAGTATTTT,CASSFTGDTDTQYF
.,TRBV4-1,.,TRBJ2-1,TGCGCCAGCACACAACACGGCGGGGACAATGAGCAGTTCTTC,CASTQHGGDNEQFF
.,TRBV5-1,once,TRBJ1-5,TGCGCCAGCAGCTTGGCAGGGCTCAATCAGCCCCAGCATTTT,CASSLAGLNQPQHF
TRBD2,TRBV29-1,once,TRBJ2-3,TGCAGCGTTAAGACTAGCGGGAGTACAGATACGCAGTATTTT,CSVKTSGSTDTQYF
TRBD2,TRBV11-2,once,TRBJ2-2,TGTGCCAGCAGCTTTGGGACTAGCGGGAGGGCCGGTACCGGGGAGCTGTTTTTT,CASSFGTSGRAGTGELFF
.,TRBV10-3,.,TRBJ1-1,TGTGCCATCAGGGCAGGGGAGGGGCTCGTGGGCACTGAAGCTTTCTTT,CAIRAGEGLVGTEAFF
.,TRBV11-2,.,TRBJ2-1,TGTGCCAGCAGCCTACAGGGTTTCGATGAGCAGTTCTTC,CASSLQGFDEQFF
TRBD2,TRBV5-6,.,TRBJ2-7,TGTGCCAGCAGCTTCCGGACTAGCGGGAGTACGTACGAGCAGTACTTC,CASSFRTSGSTYEQYF
TRBD2,TRBV5-1,.,TRBJ2-7,TGCGCCAGGGGGCGGACTAGCGACGAGCAGTACTTC,CARGRTSDEQYF
.,TRBV6-1,.,TRBJ1-2,TGTGCCAGCAGTCGGGGGGGATATGGGAACTATGGCTACACCTTC,CASSRGGYGNYGYTF
TRBD1,TRBV2,.,TRBJ2-5,TGTGCCAGCAGTCCCGGGACAGGGGGTCGAGAGACCCAGTACTTC,CASSPGTGGRETQYF
TRBD2,TRBV7-9,.,TRBJ2-2,TGTGCCAGCAGGCAATTAGCGGGACTCGGGGAGCTGTTTTTT,CASRQLAGLGELFF
TRBD2,TRBV5-6,.,TRBJ2-1,TGTGCCAGCAGCTTGCGATCTTCTAGCGGGAGGATAGGGCAGTTCTTC,CASSLRSSSGRIGQFF
TRBD1,TRBV4-1,once,TRBJ1-5,TGCGCCAGCAAGCAGGACAGGGGGTTTAGTCAGCCCCAGCATTTT,CASKQDRGFSQPQHF
TRBD2,TRBV10-3,.,TRBJ2-1,TGTGCCATCAGTGAGTCCGCGACTAGCGTGGGCGGGGAGCAGTTCTTC,CAISESATSVGGEQFF
TRBD2,TRBV5-1,.,TRBJ2-3,TGCGCCAGCAGTGAACGGGAGGCTGGCACAGATACGCAGTATTTT,CASSEREAGTDTQYF
.,TRBV16,.,TRBJ2-7,TGTGCCAGCAGCCCTTGGACAAACGGCGAGCAGTACTTC,CASSPWTNGEQYF
TRBD2,TRBV29-1,.,TRBJ2-5,TGCAGCGTTCTCGGGGCAATTGGACTAGCGGGAGAGACCCAGTACTTC,CSVLGAIGLAGETQYF
.,TRBV7-9,.,TRBJ1-2,TGTGCCAGCAGCATAGGGCAGATCTATGGCTACACCTTC,CASSIGQIYGYTF
.,TRBV27,.,TRBJ2-7,TGTGCCAGCAGTATGACAGTCAGCTACGAGCAGTACTTC,CASSMTVSYEQYF
.,TRBV7-2,once,TRBJ2-7,TGTGCCAGCAGCCCCAGTGGCATCACCTACGAGCAGTACTTC,CASSPSGITYEQYF